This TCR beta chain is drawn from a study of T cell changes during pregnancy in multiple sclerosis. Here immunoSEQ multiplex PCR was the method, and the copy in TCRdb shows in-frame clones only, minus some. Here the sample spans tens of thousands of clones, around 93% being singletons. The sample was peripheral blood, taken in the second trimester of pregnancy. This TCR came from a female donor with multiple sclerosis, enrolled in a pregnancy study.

CDR3 in amino acids: CASRHSGGAENEQFF. The CDR3 nucleotides read TGTGCCAGCAGACATAGCGGGGGGGCCGAGAATGAGCAGTTCTTC. V gene TRBV11-3 combines with J gene TRBJ2-1, with 11 bases that match TRBD2. J was trimmed by 7 bases and V by 6 bases; bases with no gene match: 8. The germline gives CDR1 SGHNT, CDR2 YENEEA. The CDR3 totals 15 residues.